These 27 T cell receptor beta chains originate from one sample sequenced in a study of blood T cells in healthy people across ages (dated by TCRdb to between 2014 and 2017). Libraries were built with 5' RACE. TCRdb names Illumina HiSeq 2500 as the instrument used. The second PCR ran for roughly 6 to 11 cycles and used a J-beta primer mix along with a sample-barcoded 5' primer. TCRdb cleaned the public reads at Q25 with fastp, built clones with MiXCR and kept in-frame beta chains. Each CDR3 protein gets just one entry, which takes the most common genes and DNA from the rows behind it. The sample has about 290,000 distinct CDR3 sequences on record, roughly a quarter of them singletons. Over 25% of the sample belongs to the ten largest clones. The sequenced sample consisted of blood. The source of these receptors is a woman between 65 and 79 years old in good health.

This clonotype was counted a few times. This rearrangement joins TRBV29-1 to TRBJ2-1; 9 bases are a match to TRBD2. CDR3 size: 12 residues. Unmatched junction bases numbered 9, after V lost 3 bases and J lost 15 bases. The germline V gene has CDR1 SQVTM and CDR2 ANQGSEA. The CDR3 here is CSVESSGIYPFF. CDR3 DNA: TGCAGCGTTGAGTCTAGCGGGATCTATCCGTTCTTC.

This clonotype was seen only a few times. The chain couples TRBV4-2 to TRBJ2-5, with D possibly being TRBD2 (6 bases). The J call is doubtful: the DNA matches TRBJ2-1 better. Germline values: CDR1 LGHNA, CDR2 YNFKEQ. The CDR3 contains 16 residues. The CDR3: CASTLGPGLRNNEQFF. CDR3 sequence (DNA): TGTGCCAGCACCCTCGGTCCGGGACTCAGGAACAATGAGCAGTTCTTC.

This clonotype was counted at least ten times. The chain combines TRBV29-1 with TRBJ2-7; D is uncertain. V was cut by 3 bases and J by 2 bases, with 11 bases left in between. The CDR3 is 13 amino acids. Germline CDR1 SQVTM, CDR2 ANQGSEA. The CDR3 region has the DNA TGCAGCGTTGATCAGGACGGAGCCTACGAGCAGTACTTC. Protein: CSVDQDGAYEQYF.

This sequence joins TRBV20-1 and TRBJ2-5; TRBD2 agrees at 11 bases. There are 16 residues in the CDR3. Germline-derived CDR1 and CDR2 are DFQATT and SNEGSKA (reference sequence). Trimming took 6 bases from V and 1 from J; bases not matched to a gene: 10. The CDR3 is CSAQPGTSGRQETQYF. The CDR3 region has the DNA TGCAGTGCCCAGCCGGGGACTAGCGGACGCCAAGAGACCCAGTACTTC.

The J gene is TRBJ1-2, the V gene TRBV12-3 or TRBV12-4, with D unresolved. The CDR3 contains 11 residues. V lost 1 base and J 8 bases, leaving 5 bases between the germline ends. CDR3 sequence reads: CASSLGTGYTF. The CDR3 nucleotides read TGTGCCAGCAGTTTAGGGACGGGCTACACCTTC.

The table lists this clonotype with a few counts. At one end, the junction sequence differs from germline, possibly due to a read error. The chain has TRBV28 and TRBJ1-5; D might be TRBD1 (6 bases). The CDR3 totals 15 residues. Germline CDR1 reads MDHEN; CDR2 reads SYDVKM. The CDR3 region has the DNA TGTGCCAGCAGCTCACAGGGAAACAGGAATCAGCCCCAGCACTTT. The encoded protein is CASSSQGNRNQPQHF.

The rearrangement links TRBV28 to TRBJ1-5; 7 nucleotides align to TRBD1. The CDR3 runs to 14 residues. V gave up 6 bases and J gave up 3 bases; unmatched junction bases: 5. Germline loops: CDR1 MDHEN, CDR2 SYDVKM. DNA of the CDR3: TGTGCCAGCAGCCGGGACAGCCTCAATCAGCCCCAGCATTTT. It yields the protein CASSRDSLNQPQHF.

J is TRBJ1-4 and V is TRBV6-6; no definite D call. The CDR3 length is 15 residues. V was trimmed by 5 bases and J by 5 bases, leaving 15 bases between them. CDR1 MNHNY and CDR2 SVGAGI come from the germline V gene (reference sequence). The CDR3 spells CASSPSDGRNEKLFF. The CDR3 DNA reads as TGTGCCAGCAGTCCCTCGGACGGGCGAAATGAAAAACTGTTTTTT.

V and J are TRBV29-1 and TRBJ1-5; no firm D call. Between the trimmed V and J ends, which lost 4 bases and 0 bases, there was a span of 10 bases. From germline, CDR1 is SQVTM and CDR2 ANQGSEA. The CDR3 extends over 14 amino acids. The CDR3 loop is CSVAGSNSNQPQHF. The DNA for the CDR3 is TGCAGCGTTGCGGGATCGAATAGCAATCAGCCCCAGCATTTT.

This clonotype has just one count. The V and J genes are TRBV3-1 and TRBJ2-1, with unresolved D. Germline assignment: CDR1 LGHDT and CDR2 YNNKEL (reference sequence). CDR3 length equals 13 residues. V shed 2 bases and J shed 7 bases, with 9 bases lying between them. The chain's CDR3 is CASSQWAGNEQFF. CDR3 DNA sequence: TGTGCCAGCAGCCAATGGGCCGGTAATGAGCAGTTCTTC.

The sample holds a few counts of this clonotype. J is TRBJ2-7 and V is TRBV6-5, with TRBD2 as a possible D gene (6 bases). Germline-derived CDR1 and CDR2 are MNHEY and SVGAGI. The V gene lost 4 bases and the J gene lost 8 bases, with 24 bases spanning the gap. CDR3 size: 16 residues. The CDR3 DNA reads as TGTGCCAGCAGTTCGAATCCGGGACTTCTCCTACGAAAGCAGTACTTC. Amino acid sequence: CASSSNPGLLLRKQYF.

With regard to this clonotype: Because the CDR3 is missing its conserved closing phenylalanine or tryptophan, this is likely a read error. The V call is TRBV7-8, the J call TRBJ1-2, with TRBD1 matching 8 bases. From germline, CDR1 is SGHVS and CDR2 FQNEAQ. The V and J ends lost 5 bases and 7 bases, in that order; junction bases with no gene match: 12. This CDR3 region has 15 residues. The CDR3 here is CASSPGGTGVSGYTI. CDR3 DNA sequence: TGTGCCAGCAGCCCGGGGGGGACAGGTGTTAGTGGCTACACCATC.

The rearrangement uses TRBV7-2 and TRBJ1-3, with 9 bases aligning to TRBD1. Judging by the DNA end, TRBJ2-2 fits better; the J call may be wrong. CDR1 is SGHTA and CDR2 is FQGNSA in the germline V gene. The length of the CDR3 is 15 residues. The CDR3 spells CASSLGQGLSGELFF. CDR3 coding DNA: TGTGCCAGCAGCTTGGGACAGGGTCTATCCGGGGAGCTGTTTTTT.

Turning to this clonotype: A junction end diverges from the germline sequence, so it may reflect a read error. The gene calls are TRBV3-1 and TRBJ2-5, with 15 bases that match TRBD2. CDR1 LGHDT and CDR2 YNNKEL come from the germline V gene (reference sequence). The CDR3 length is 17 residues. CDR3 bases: TGTGCCAGCAACCAAGCCCGGGGGACTAGCGGGAGGGAGACCCAGTACTTC. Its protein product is CASNQARGTSGRETQYF.

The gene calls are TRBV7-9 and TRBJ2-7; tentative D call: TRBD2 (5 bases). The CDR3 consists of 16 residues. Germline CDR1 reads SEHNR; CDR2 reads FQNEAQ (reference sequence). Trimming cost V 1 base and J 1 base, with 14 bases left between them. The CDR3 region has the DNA TGTGCCAGCAGCTTAGTACGGAGAGGGAATTCCTACGAGCAGTACTTC. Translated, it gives CASSLVRRGNSYEQYF.

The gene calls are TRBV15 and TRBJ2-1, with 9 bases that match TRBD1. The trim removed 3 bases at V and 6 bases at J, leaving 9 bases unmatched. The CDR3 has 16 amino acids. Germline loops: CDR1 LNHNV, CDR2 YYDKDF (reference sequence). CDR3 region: CATSSGQTGGLNEQFF. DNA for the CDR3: TGTGCCACCAGCAGTGGGCAAACAGGGGGCCTCAATGAGCAGTTCTTC. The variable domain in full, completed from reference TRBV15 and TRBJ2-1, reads DAMVIQNPRYQVTQFGKPVTLSCSQTLNHNVMYWYQQKSSQAPKLLFHYYDKDFNNEADTPDNFQSRRPNTSFCFLDIRSPGLGDTAMYLCATSSGQTGGLNEQFFGPGTRLTVL.

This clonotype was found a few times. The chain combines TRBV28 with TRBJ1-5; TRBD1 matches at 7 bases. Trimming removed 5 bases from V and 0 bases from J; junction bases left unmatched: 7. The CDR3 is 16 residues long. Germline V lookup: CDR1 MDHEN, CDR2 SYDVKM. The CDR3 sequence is CASSPGQMFSNQPQHF. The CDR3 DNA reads TGTGCCAGCAGTCCGGGACAGATGTTTAGCAATCAGCCCCAGCATTTT. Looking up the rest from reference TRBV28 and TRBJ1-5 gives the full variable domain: DVKVTQSSRYLVKRTGEKVFLECVQDMDHENMFWYRQDPGLGLRLIYFSYDVKMKEKGDIPEGYSVSREKKERFSLILESASTNQTSMYLCASSPGQMFSNQPQHFGDGTRLSIL.

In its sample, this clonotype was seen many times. In DNA, the CDR3 is TGCGCCAGCAGCTTGCAAGGTACTGGAAACACCATATATTTT. This codes for CASSLQGTGNTIYF. The chain carries TRBV5-1 and TRBJ1-3; no clear D. This CDR3 contains 14 residues. Germline V gene lookup returns CDR1 SGHRS and CDR2 YFSETQ. V lost 1 base to trimming and J lost 2 bases, with 7 bases between them.

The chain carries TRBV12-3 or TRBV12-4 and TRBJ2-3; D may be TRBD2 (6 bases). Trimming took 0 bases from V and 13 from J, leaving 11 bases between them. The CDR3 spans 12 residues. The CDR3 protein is CASSLAGREKYF. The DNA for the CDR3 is TGTGCCAGCAGTTTAGCGGGACGGGAGAAGTATTTT.

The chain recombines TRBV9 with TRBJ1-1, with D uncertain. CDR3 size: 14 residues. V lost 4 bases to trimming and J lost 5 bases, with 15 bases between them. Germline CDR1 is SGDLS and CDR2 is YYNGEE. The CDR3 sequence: CASSPLIGVTEAFF. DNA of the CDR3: TGTGCCAGCAGCCCCCTCATCGGGGTAACTGAAGCTTTCTTT.

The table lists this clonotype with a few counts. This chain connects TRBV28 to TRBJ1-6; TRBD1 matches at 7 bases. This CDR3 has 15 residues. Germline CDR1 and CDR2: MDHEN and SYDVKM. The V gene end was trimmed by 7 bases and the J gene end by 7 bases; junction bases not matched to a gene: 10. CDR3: CASISPGQPNSPLHF. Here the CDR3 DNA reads TGTGCCAGCATTTCTCCGGGACAGCCAAATTCACCCCTCCACTTT.

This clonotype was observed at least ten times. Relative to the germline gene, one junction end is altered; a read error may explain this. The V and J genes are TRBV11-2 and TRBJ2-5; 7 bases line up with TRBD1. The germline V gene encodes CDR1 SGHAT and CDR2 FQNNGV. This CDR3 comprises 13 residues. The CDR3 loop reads CASSRDREETQYF. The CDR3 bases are TGCGCCAGTTCCAGGGACAGAGAAGAGACCCAGTACTTC.

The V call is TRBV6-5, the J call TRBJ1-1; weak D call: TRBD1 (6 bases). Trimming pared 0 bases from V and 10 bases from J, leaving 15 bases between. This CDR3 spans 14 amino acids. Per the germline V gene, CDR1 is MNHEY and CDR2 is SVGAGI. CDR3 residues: CASSYSYSGARAFF. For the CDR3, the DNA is TGTGCCAGCAGTTACTCGTATTCAGGGGCCCGAGCTTTCTTT.

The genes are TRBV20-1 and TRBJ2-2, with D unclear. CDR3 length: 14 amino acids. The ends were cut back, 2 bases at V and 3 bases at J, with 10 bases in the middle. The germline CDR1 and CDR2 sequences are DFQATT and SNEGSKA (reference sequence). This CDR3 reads CSARFARDTGELFF. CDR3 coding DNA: TGCAGTGCTAGATTCGCCAGAGACACCGGGGAGCTGTTTTTT.

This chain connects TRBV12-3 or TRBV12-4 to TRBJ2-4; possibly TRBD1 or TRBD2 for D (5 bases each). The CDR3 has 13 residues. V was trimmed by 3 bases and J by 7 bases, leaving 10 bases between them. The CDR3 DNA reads TGTGCCAGCAGTTTTTCGGGGCGTAACATTCAGTACTTC. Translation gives CASSFSGRNIQYF.

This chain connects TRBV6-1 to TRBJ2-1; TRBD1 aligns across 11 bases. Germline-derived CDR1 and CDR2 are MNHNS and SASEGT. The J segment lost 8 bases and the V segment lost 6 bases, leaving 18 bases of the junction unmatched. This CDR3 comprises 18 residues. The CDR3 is CASSIGTGGSALRDEQFF. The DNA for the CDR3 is TGTGCCAGCAGCATCGGGACAGGGGGTTCCGCATTACGCGATGAGCAGTTCTTC.

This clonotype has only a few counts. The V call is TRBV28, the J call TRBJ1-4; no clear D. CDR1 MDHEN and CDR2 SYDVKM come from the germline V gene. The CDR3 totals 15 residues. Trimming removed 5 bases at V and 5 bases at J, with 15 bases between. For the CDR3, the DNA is TGTGCCAGCAGTATCGTCGGAACCCTGAATGAAAAACTGTTTTTT. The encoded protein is CASSIVGTLNEKLFF.